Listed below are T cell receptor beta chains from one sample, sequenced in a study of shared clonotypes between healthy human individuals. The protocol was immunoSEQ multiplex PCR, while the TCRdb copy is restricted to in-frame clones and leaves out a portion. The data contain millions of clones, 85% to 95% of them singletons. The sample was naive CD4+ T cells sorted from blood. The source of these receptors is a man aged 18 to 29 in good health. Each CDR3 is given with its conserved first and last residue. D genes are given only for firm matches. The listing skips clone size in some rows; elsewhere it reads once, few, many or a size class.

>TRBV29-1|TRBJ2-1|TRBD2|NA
TGCAGCGTTGAATTTAGCGGGACCGGCTACAATGAGCAGTTCTTC
CSVEFSGTGYNEQFF
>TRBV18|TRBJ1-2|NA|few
TGTGCCACTGGAGACGGAAACTATGGCTACACCTTC
CATGDGNYGYTF
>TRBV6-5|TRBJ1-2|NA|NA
TGTGCCAGCAGTTACTCTAATCCCGGGAGCTATGGCTACACCTTC
CASSYSNPGSYGYTF
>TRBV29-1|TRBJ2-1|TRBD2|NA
TGCAGCGTTCCAAAAGCGGGAGGGTATGCCAATGAGCAGTTCTTC
CSVPKAGGYANEQFF
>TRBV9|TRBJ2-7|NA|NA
TGTGCCAGCAGCACCGGCCAGAGCTCCTACGAGCAGTACTTC
CASSTGQSSYEQYF
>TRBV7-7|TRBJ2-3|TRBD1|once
TGTGCTAGCAGCCCCGGGACAGGGGGCATCTCTAGGCAGTATTTT
CASSPGTGGISRQYF
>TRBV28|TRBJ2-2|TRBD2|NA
TGTGCCAGCAGGCCGGGGGGCGGGGAGCTGTTTTTT
CASRPGGGELFF
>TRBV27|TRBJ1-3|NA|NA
TGTGCCAGCAGCAGCAGGGCTCTTGGAAACACCATATATTTT
CASSSRALGNTIYF
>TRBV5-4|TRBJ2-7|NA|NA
TGTGCCAGCAGCTTGACGGGCTTGACCTACGAGCAGTACTTC
CASSLTGLTYEQYF
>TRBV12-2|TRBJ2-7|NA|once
TGTGCAAGTCGCCCCGACAGGGCCTACGAGCAGTACTTC
CASRPDRAYEQYF
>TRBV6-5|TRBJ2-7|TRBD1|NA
TGTGCCAGCAGTTACAAGGACAGGGGTACCTACGAGCAGTACTTC
CASSYKDRGTYEQYF
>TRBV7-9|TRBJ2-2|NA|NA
TGTGCAGCTATCACCGGGGAGCTGTTTTTT
CAAITGELFF
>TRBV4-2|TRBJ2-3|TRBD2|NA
TGTGCCAGCAGCCAACTCAGCGGGGGGGATTCCTTCACAGATACGCAGTATTTT
CASSQLSGGDSFTDTQYF
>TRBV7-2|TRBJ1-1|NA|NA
TGTGCCAGCAGCTATGCGACGGGGAGTAACACTGAAGCTTTCTTT
CASSYATGSNTEAFF
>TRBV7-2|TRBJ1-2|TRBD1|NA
TGTGCCAGCAGCCCAAGACAGGGGCTGGGCTACACCTTC
CASSPRQGLGYTF
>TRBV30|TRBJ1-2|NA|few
TGTGCCTGGGAGCCGGGACGGGAGAGAGGCTACACCTTC
CAWEPGRERGYTF
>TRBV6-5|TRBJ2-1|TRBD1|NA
TGTGCCAGCAGTTACGGGACAGGGGGCTCCTACAATGAGCAGTTCTTC
CASSYGTGGSYNEQFF
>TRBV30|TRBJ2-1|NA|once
TGTGCCTGGAGTGTTGGGTTCAATGAGCAGTTCTTC
CAWSVGFNEQFF
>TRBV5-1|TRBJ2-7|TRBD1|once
TGCGCCAGCAGCTCGGGACAGGGGAGCGACGAGCAGTACTTC
CASSSGQGSDEQYF
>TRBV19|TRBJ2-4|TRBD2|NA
TGTGCCAGTAGTAAGGGGGCGGGACTAGCGGGATGGGAGGCCAAAAACATTCAGTACTTC
CASSKGAGLAGWEAKNIQYF
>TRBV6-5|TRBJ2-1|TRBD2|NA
TGTGCCAGTCAGAAGCGGGGGGCTAGGCAGTTCTTC
CASQKRGARQFF
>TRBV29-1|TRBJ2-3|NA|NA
TGCAGCGTTGAACAGGGCAGCACAGATACGCAGTATTTT
CSVEQGSTDTQYF
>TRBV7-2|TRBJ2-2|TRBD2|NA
TGTGCCAGTTGGGAGGGGAACACCGGGGAGCTGTTTTTT
CASWEGNTGELFF
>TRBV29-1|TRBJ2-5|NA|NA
TGCAGCGGGGGGCGGGCGAAAGAGACCCAGTACTTC
CSGGRAKETQYF
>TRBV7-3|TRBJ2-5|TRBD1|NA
TGTGCCAGCAGCTTAAAGGGGACAGGGGTCCAAGAGACCCAGTACTTC
CASSLKGTGVQETQYF
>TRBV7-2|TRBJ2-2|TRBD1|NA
TGTGCCAGCAGCTTATTCGGGACAGGGGCGAACACCGGGGAGCTGTTTTTT
CASSLFGTGANTGELFF
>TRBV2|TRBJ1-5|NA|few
TGTGCCAGCAGTGAAGCGCTTCCGAATCAGCCCCAGCATTTT
CASSEALPNQPQHF
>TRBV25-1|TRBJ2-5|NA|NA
TGTGCCAGCAGTGAACCAGGAAAAGAGACCCAGTACTTC
CASSEPGKETQYF
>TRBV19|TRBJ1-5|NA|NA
TGTGCCAGTAGTATTGGAGGGGCTGGCAATCAGCCCCAGCATTTT
CASSIGGAGNQPQHF
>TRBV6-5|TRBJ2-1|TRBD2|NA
TGTGCCAGCAGTTACTCCAGCGGGAGATACAATGAGCAGTTCTTC
CASSYSSGRYNEQFF
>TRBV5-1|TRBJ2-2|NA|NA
TGCGCCAGCAGCCCTGGGACGGCGAACACCGGGGAGCTGTTTTTT
CASSPGTANTGELFF
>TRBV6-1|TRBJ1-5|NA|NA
TGTGCCAGCTTCATGACAGGTCAGCCCCAGCATTTT
CASFMTGQPQHF
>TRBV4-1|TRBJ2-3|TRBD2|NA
TGCGCCAGCAGCCAAGTAGGGCGGGAGTCTGGCACAGATACGCAGTATTTT
CASSQVGRESGTDTQYF
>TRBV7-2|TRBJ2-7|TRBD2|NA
TGTGCCAGCAGCTTAGCGTCGTGGGAGGGCAGGGAGCAGTACTTC
CASSLASWEGREQYF
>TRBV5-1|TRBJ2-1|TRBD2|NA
TGCGCCAGCACCTTATTAGCGGGTGCCTACAATGAGCAGTTCTTC
CASTLLAGAYNEQFF